This T cell receptor beta chain was found in a study of blood T cells in healthy people across ages. PCR was performed a second time for about 6 to 11 cycles using a sample-barcoded 5' primer and a J-beta primer mix. Each CDR3 protein gets one entry after TCRdb re-called the 5' RACE reads with MiXCR. This table has about 2 million distinct CDR3 sequences, about 50% appearing once. This clonotype has only a few counts. V lost 0 bases to trimming and J lost 4 bases, with 15 bases between them. Germline-derived CDR1 and CDR2 are LGHNA and YSLEER. This CDR3 has 16 amino acids. Sequenced input: blood. The clonotype was recovered from a middle-aged woman in good health. The rearrangement uses TRBV4-3 and TRBJ1-2; D unresolved. The chain's CDR3 is CASSQDLGVRGYGYTF. CDR3 DNA: TGCGCCAGCAGCCAAGATCTCGGGGTTCGTGGCTATGGCTACACCTTC.